This T cell receptor beta chain originates from a study of blood T cell repertoires in COVID-19. As for the study in general: Acute-phase and convalescent COVID-19 samples originated in the United States, Italy and Spain. From T cells, B-cell-depleted T cells, or PBMCs came the material, which was cDNA or gDNA.

Germline CDR1 SEHNR, CDR2 FQNEAQ (reference sequence). The junction had 4 bases not matched to a gene; V was cut back by 4 bases and J by 2 bases. This CDR3 has 15 amino acids. Original processing notes: From reference gene primer amplification, estimates of nucleated cell counts were derived. Generated by immunoSEQ multiplex PCR, the TCRdb table keeps only in-frame clones and is missing some. From that table come the V and J calls and clone size; the DNA was used to work out D and trimming. The sample contains over 250,000 clones, about 91% of which appear only once. The specimen sequenced was peripheral blood. The chain carries TRBV7-9 and TRBJ1-3; 8 nucleotides align to TRBD1. The clonotype originates from a person aged 18-29 years with COVID-19, enrolled during active disease. CDR3: CASSSPDRAGNTIYF. CDR3 coding DNA: TGTGCCAGCAGCTCACCGGACAGGGCTGGAAACACCATATATTTT.